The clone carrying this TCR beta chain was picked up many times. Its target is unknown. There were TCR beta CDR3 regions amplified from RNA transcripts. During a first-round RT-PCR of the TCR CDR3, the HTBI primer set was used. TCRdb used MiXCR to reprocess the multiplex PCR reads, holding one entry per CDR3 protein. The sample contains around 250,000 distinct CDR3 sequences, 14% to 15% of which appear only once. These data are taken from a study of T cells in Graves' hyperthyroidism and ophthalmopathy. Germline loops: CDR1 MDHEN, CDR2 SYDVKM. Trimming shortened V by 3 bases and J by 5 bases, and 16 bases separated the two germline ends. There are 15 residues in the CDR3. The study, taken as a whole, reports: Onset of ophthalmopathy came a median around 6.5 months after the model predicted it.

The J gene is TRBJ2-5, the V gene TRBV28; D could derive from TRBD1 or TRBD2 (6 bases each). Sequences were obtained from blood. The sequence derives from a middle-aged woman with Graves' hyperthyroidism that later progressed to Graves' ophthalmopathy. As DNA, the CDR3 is TGTGCCAGCAGTTTGCCACCAACAGGGAGGGAGACCCAGTACTTC. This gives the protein CASSLPPTGRETQYF.